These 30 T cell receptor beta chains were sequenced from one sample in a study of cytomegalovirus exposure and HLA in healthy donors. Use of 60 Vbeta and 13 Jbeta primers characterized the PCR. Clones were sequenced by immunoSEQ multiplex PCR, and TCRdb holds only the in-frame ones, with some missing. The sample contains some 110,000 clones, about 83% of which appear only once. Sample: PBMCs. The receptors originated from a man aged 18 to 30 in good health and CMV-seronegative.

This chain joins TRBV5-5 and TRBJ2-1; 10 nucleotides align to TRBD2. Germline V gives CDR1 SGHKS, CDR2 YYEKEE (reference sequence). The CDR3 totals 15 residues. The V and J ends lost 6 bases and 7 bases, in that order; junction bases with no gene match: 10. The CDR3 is CASTLPAGGMNEQFF. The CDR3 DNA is TGTGCCAGCACCCTTCCAGCGGGAGGGATGAATGAGCAGTTCTTC.

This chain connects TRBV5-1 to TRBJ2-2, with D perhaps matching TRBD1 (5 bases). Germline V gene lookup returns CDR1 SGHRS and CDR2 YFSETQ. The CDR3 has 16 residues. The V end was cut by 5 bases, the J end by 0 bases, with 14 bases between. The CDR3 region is CASSQTLTANTGELFF. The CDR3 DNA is TGCGCCAGCAGTCAAACTCTGACAGCGAACACCGGGGAGCTGTTTTTT.

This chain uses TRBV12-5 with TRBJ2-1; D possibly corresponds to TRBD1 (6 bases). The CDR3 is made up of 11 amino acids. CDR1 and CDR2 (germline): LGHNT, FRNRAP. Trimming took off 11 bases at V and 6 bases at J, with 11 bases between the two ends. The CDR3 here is CAWSRGNEQFF. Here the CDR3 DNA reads TGTGCTTGGTCCAGGGGCAATGAGCAGTTCTTC. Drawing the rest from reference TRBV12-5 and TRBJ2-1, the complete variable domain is DARVTQTPRHKVTEMGQEVTMRCQPILGHNTVFWYRQTMMQGLELLAYFRNRAPLDDSGMPKDRFSAEMPDATLATLKIQPSEPRDSAVYFCAWSRGNEQFFGPGTRLTVL.

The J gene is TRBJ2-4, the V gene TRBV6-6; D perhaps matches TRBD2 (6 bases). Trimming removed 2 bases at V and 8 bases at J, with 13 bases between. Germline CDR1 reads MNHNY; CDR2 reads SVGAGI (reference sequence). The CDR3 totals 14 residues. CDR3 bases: TGTGCCAGCAGTTACGGTCAACGGAGGGACATTCAGTACTTC. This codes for CASSYGQRRDIQYF.

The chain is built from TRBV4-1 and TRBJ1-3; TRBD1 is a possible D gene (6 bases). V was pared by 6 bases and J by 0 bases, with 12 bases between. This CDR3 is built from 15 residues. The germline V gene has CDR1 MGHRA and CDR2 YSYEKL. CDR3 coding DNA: TGCGCCAGCAGTCGGGACACCAGCTCTGGAAACACCATATATTTT. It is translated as CASSRDTSSGNTIYF.

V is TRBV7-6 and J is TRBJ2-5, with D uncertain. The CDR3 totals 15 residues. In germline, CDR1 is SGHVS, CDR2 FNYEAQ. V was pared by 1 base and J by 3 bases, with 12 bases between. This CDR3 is CASSLDEPGKETQYF. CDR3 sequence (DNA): TGTGCCAGCAGCTTAGACGAGCCAGGAAAAGAGACCCAGTACTTC.

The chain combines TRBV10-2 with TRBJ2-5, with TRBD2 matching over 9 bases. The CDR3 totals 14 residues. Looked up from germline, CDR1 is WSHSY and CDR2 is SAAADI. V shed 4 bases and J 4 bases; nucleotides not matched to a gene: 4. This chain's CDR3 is CASSVGGRVETQYF. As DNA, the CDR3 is TGCGCCAGCAGTGTCGGCGGGAGGGTAGAGACCCAGTACTTC.

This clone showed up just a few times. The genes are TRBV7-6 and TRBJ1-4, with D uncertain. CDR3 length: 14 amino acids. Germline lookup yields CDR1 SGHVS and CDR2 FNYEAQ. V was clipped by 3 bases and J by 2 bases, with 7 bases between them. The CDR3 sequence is CASSFTGTNEKLFF. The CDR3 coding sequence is TGTGCCAGCAGCTTTACCGGGACTAATGAAAAACTGTTTTTT.

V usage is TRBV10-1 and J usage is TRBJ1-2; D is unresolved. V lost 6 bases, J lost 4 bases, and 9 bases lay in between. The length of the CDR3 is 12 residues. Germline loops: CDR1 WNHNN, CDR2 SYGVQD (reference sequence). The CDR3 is CASSNSFYGYTF. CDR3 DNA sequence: TGCGCCAGCAGCAACAGCTTCTATGGCTACACCTTC.

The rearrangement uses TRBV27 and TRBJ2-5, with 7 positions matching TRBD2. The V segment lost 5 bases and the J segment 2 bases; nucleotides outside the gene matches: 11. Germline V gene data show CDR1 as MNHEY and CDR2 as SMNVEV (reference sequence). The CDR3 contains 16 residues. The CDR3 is CASSTRLGRVQETQYF. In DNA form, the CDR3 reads TGTGCCAGCAGTACGCGTCTTGGGAGGGTGCAAGAGACCCAGTACTTC.

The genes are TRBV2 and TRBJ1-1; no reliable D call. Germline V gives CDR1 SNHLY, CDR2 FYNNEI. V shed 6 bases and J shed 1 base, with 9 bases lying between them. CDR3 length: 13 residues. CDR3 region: CASREAGNTEAFF. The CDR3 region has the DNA TGTGCCAGCAGGGAGGCGGGGAACACTGAAGCTTTCTTT.

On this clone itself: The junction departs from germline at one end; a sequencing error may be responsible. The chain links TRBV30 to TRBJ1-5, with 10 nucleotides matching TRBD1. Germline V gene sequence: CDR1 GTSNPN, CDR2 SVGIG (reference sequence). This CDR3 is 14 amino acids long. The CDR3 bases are TGTGCCCGGAGTGTAGGACAGGGGGAAAAGCCCCAGCATTTT. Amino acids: CARSVGQGEKPQHF.

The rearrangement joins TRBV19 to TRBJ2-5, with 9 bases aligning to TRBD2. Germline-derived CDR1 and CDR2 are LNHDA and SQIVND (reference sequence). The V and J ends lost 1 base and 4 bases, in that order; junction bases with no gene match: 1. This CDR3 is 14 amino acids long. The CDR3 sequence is CASSIGGLAETQYF. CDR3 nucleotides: TGTGCCAGTAGTATAGGGGGACTAGCAGAGACCCAGTACTTC. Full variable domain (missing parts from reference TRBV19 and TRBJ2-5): DGGITQSPKYLFRKEGQNVTLSCEQNLNHDAMYWYRQDPGQGLRLIYYSQIVNDFQKGDIAEGYSVSREKKESFPLTVTSAQKNPTAFYLCASSIGGLAETQYFGPGTRLLVL.

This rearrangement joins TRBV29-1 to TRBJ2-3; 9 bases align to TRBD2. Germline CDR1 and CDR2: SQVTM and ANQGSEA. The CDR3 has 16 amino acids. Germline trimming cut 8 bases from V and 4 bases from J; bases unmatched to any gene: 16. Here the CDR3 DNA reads TGCAGCATCGGACGGGCGGGGGGGAGGTCGCCAGATACGCAGTATTTT. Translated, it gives CSIGRAGGRSPDTQYF.

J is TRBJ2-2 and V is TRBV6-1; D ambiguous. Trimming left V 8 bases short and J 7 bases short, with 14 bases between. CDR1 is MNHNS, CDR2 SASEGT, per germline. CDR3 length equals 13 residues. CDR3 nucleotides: TGTGCCAGCCGCGCACCCCGAGGCGGGGAGCTGTTTTTT. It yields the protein CASRAPRGGELFF.

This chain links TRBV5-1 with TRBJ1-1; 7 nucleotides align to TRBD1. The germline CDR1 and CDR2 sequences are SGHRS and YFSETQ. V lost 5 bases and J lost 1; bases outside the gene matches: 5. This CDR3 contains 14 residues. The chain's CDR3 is CASSPGTANTEAFF. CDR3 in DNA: TGCGCCAGCAGTCCCGGGACAGCGAACACTGAAGCTTTCTTT.

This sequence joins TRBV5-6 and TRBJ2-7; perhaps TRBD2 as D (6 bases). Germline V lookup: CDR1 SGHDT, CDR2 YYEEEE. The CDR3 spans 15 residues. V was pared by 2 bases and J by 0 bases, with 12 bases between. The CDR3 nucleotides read TGTGCCAGCAGCTTTTGGGGACTCAGCTCCTACGAGCAGTACTTC. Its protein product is CASSFWGLSSYEQYF.

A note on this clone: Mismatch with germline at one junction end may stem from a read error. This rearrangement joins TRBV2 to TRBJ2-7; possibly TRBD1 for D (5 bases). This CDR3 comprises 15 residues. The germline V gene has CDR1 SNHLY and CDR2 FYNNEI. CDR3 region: CASREDSRKSDEQYF. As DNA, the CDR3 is TGTGCCAGCAGAGAAGACAGTAGGAAGTCCGACGAGCAGTACTTC.

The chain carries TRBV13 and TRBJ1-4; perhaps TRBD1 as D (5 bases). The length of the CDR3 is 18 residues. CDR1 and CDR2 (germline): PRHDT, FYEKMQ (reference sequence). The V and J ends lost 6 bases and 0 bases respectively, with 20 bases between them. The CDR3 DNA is TGTGCCAGCAGGGAGGGACCTTCCTTTATCTCAACTAATGAAAAACTGTTTTTT. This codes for CASREGPSFISTNEKLFF.

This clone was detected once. The CDR3 spells CASSPGWSYGYTF. Here the CDR3 DNA reads TGTGCCAGCAGTCCTGGCTGGTCCTATGGCTACACCTTC. The V and J genes are TRBV28 and TRBJ1-2; D unresolved. This CDR3 has 13 residues. Germline-derived CDR1 and CDR2 are MDHEN and SYDVKM. Trimming pared 5 bases from V and 4 bases from J, leaving 11 bases between.

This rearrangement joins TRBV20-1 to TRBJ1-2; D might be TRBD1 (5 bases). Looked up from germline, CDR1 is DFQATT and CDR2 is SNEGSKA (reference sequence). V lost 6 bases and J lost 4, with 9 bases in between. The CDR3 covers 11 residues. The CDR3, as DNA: TGCAGTGCCCAGACAGCCTATGGCTACACCTTC. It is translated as CSAQTAYGYTF.

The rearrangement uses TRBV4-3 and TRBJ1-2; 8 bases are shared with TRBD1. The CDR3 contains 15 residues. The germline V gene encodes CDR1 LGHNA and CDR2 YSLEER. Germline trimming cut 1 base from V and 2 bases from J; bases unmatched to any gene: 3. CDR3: CASSQGAGGNYGYTF. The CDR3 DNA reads TGCGCCAGCAGCCAAGGGGCAGGGGGCAACTATGGCTACACCTTC.

DNA for the CDR3: TGTGCCAGCAGCCGGGGCACTGAAGCTTTCTTT. Residues: CASSRGTEAFF. The V and J genes are TRBV5-5 and TRBJ1-1; no firm D call. This CDR3 has 11 residues. Germline CDR1 is SGHKS and CDR2 is YYEKEE (reference sequence). The V and J ends lost 4 bases and 4 bases respectively, with 5 bases between them.

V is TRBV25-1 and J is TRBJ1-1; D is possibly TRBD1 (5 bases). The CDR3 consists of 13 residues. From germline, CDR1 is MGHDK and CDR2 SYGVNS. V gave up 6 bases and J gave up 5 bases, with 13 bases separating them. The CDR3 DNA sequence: TGTGCCAGCAGCCGGCAGGGACTAACTGAAGCTTTCTTT. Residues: CASSRQGLTEAFF.

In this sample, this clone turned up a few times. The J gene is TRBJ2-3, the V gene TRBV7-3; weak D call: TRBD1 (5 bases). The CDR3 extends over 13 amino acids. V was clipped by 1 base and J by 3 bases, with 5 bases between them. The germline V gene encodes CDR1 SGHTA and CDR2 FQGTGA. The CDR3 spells CASSLKGTDTQYF. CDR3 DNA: TGTGCCAGCAGCTTAAAGGGGACAGATACGCAGTATTTT.

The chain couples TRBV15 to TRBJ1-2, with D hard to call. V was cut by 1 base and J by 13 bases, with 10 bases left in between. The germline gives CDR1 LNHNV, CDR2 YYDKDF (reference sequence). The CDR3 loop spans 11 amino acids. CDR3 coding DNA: TGTGCCACCAGCAGAGGGGCGGGGTCCACCTTC. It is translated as CATSRGAGSTF. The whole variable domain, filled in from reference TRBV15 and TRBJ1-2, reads DAMVIQNPRYQVTQFGKPVTLSCSQTLNHNVMYWYQQKSSQAPKLLFHYYDKDFNNEADTPDNFQSRRPNTSFCFLDIRSPGLGDTAMYLCATSRGAGSTFGSGTRLTVV.

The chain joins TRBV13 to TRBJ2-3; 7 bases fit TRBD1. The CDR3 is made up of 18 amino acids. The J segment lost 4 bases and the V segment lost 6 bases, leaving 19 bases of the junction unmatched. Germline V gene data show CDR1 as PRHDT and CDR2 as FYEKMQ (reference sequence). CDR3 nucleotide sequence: TGTGCCAGCAGTTCCGTGGCCCGAACAGGGGTGAGAGCAGATACGCAGTATTTT. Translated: CASSSVARTGVRADTQYF.

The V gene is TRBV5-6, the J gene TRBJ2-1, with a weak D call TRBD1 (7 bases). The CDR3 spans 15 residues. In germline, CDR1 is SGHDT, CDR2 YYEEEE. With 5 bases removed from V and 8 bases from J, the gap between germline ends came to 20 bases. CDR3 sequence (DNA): TGTGCCAGCAGATCACAGGGGCTCCCGGGGGATGAGCAGTTCTTC. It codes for CASRSQGLPGDEQFF.

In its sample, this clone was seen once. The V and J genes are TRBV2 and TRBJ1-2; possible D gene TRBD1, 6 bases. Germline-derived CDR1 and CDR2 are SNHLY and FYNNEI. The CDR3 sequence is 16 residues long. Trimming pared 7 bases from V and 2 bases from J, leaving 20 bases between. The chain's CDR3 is CASKSGGGRRNYGYTF. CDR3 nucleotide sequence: TGTGCCAGCAAAAGTGGGGGGGGCAGGCGAAACTATGGCTACACCTTC.

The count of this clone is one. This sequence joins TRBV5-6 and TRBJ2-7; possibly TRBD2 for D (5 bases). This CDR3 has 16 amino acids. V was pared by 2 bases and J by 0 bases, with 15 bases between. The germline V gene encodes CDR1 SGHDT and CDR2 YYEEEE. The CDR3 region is CASSFPLGLTSYEQYF. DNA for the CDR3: TGTGCCAGCAGCTTCCCCCTCGGACTGACCTCCTACGAGCAGTACTTC.